The next 15 T cell receptor beta chains were all read from a single sample in a study of blood T cell repertoires in COVID-19. Only in-frame clones appear in the TCRdb table, and some are missing; sequencing was by immunoSEQ multiplex PCR. Of a few hundred thousand clones listed, roughly 86% are singletons. What was sequenced was peripheral blood. The receptor source for this set is a woman in her thirties with COVID-19, enrolled during active disease.

The CDR3 spells CASSPRTGPNYGYTF. Here the CDR3 DNA reads TGTGCCAGCAGCCCCCGGACAGGGCCTAACTATGGCTACACCTTC. The chain uses TRBV7-2 and TRBJ1-2; 8 bases fit TRBD1. The CDR3 has 15 amino acids. Unmatched junction bases numbered 5, after V lost 5 bases and J lost 0 bases. The germline V gene encodes CDR1 SGHTA and CDR2 FQGNSA.

This rearrangement joins TRBV4-1 to TRBJ2-1; D is possibly TRBD1 (6 bases). The V end was cut by 1 base, the J end by 0 bases, with 22 bases between. The CDR3 extends over 20 amino acids. Germline assignment: CDR1 MGHRA and CDR2 YSYEKL. The CDR3 region has the DNA TGCGCCAGCAGCCAAGGTCGGGACACCATTTATTTCAACTCCTACAATGAGCAGTTCTTC. As protein: CASSQGRDTIYFNSYNEQFF.

The V gene is TRBV10-2, the J gene TRBJ1-1; a possible D gene is TRBD1 (6 bases). This CDR3 is 14 amino acids long. Germline V lookup: CDR1 WSHSY, CDR2 SAAADI. Between the trimmed V and J ends, which lost 5 bases and 4 bases, there was a span of 14 bases. Here the CDR3 reads CASSSNREGTEAFF. CDR3 nucleotides: TGCGCCAGCAGTTCAAACAGGGAGGGCACTGAAGCTTTCTTT.

The chain employs TRBV19 and TRBJ2-1, with D possibly being TRBD1 (6 bases). This CDR3 is built from 17 residues. Germline V gene sequence: CDR1 LNHDA, CDR2 SQIVND (reference sequence). V was shortened by 0 bases and J by 4 bases, with 16 bases between the two germline ends. The CDR3 DNA sequence: TGTGCCAGTAGTATAGATCTTGTTGGGGGCTTATACAATGAGCAGTTCTTC. Translated: CASSIDLVGGLYNEQFF.

This clone showed up just a few times. The CDR3 reads CASSRTGQGYGYTF. The DNA for the CDR3 is TGTGCCAGCAGCCGAACGGGACAGGGCTATGGCTACACCTTC. The chain has TRBV27 and TRBJ1-2, with 9 bases fitting TRBD1. Germline V gives CDR1 MNHEY, CDR2 SMNVEV (reference sequence). With V trimmed by 6 bases and J by 4 bases, 6 bases remained unmatched. CDR3 size: 14 residues.

The chain employs TRBV19 and TRBJ1-2; D not resolved. Germline V gene data show CDR1 as LNHDA and CDR2 as SQIVND (reference sequence). This CDR3 has 12 amino acids. V lost 1 base and J lost 7, with 7 bases in between. CDR3 DNA: TGTGCCAGTAGTATAGGGGCCGGTGGCTACACCTTC. Amino acid sequence: CASSIGAGGYTF.

The rearrangement links TRBV4-1 to TRBJ1-2; D perhaps matches TRBD1 (6 bases). V was shortened by 4 bases and J by 8 bases, with 11 bases between the two germline ends. Germline values: CDR1 MGHRA, CDR2 YSYEKL. CDR3 length: 12 residues. This chain's CDR3 is CASSPTGLGYTF. CDR3 nucleotides: TGCGCCAGCAGCCCCACAGGGTTAGGCTACACCTTC.

This chain joins TRBV30 and TRBJ1-6; 7 bases map to TRBD1. CDR1 is GTSNPN and CDR2 is SVGIG in the germline V gene (reference sequence). The CDR3 runs 15 residues. Losses at the gene ends were 1 base for V and 10 bases for J; bases not matched to a gene: 10. The CDR3 is CAWSGQGVLLSPLHF. The CDR3 region has the DNA TGTGCCTGGAGTGGTCAGGGGGTCCTCTTATCACCCCTCCACTTT.

This chain uses TRBV19 with TRBJ2-7; 8 positions agree with TRBD1. CDR3 size: 13 residues. Germline loops: CDR1 LNHDA, CDR2 SQIVND (reference sequence). Losses at the gene ends were 7 bases for V and 6 bases for J; bases not matched to a gene: 8. The CDR3 DNA follows: TGTGCCAGTACCCGGACAGGGTCGGGCGAGCAGTACTTC. Translating it yields CASTRTGSGEQYF.

This sequence joins TRBV27 and TRBJ1-5, with D maybe TRBD1 (5 bases). Deletions cut 2 bases from V and 7 bases from J, with 15 bases between. The germline V gene encodes CDR1 MNHEY and CDR2 SMNVEV (reference sequence). This CDR3 region has 15 residues. The CDR3 is CASSLLGAEGQPQHF. DNA of the CDR3: TGTGCCAGCAGTTTACTAGGGGCGGAAGGACAGCCCCAGCATTTT.

CDR3 residues: CASSQDFPGNTEAFF. DNA of the CDR3: TGCGCCAGCAGCCAAGATTTCCCAGGTAACACTGAAGCTTTCTTT. V and J are TRBV4-1 and TRBJ1-1; D gene ambiguous. CDR1 is MGHRA, CDR2 YSYEKL, per germline. The V and J ends lost 0 bases and 2 bases respectively, with 10 bases between them. The CDR3 has 15 amino acids.

The chain links TRBV5-1 to TRBJ2-7; 7 bases map to TRBD1. From germline, CDR1 is SGHRS and CDR2 YFSETQ. The J segment lost 5 bases and the V segment lost 6 bases, leaving 14 bases of the junction unmatched. The CDR3 has 15 amino acids. CDR3 DNA: TGCGCCAGCACCAGGATTGACAGGGTTGGGAACGAGCAGTACTTC. This sequence encodes CASTRIDRVGNEQYF.

V gene TRBV2 combines with J gene TRBJ1-6, with 9 bases aligning to TRBD1. The germline V gene encodes CDR1 SNHLY and CDR2 FYNNEI. The length of the CDR3 is 16 residues. Trimming at V came to 3 bases and at J to 7 bases, leaving 7 bases not matched to a gene. CDR3 DNA: TGTGCCAGCAGTGACCCCTCCGGGACAGGGAATTCACCCCTCCACTTT. Translating gives CASSDPSGTGNSPLHF. Complete variable domain (other parts from reference TRBV2 and TRBJ1-6): EPEVTQTPSHQVTQMGQEVILRCVPISNHLYFYWYRQILGQKVEFLVSFYNNEISEKSEIFDDQFSVERPDGSNFTLKIRSTKLEDSAMYFCASSDPSGTGNSPLHFGNGTRLTVT.

The V gene is TRBV25-1, the J gene TRBJ1-6; 9 positions match TRBD1. Germline V lookup: CDR1 MGHDK, CDR2 SYGVNS. CDR3 length equals 17 residues. The V and J ends lost 2 bases and 9 bases, in that order; junction bases with no gene match: 11. The CDR3 DNA sequence: TGTGCCAGCAGTGAACTCACCCCCAGGACAGGGGTTTCACCCCTCCACTTT. It yields the protein CASSELTPRTGVSPLHF.

The rearrangement uses TRBV7-9 and TRBJ1-1; the match to TRBD1 covers 10 bases. J gave up 1 base and V 8 bases, and 7 bases lay outside the gene matches. CDR1 and CDR2 (germline): SEHNR, FQNEAQ (reference sequence). This CDR3 comprises 15 residues. CDR3 DNA: TGTGCCAGCGGATGGGACAGGGGAACGAACACTGAAGCTTTCTTT. Its protein product is CASGWDRGTNTEAFF.